The 11 T cell receptor beta chains given below trace back to one sample, sequenced in a study of beta chain features in type 1 diabetes. Isolated RNA was reverse transcribed in full, so expressed TCRB transcripts were sequenced. Produced via immunoSEQ multiplex PCR; TCRdb's table is partial and in-frame only. This sample yields 130,000 or so clones, of which around a tenth are seen a single time; about 0.6% belongs to the top ten. Sequenced sample: central memory CD4+ T cells from blood. The receptor set was obtained from a woman in her thirties or forties in good health.

There are a few counts of this clone. V gene TRBV11-2 combines with J gene TRBJ2-5; 9 positions agree with TRBD2. With 10 bases clipped from V and 5 bases from J, the junction kept 17 bases outside the gene matches. The CDR3 contains 16 residues. Germline V gene sequence: CDR1 SGHAT, CDR2 FQNNGV. The CDR3 spells CATPHRRSSGEETQYF. CDR3 bases: TGTGCCACCCCCCACCGACGATCTAGCGGGGAGGAGACCCAGTACTTC. Full variable domain (remainder filled in from reference TRBV11-2 and TRBJ2-5): EAGVAQSPRYKIIEKRQSVAFWCNPISGHATLYWYQQILGQGPKLLIQFQNNGVVDDSQLPKDRFSAERLKGVDSTLKIQPAKLEDSAVYLCATPHRRSSGEETQYFGPGTRLLVL.

This clone was observed a few times. The rearrangement uses TRBV5-4 and TRBJ2-1; the match to TRBD2 covers 13 bases. CDR1 and CDR2 from the germline V gene are SGHNT and YYREEE (reference sequence). This CDR3 spans 15 amino acids. J gave up 7 bases and V 5 bases, and 6 bases lay outside the gene matches. The chain's CDR3 is CASSWTSGGINEQFF. CDR3 DNA: TGTGCCAGCAGTTGGACTAGCGGGGGAATAAATGAGCAGTTCTTC.

The rearrangement links TRBV10-3 to TRBJ2-7; D not resolved. V dropped 3 bases and J dropped 0 bases, with 9 bases sitting between them. Germline V gene data show CDR1 as ENHRY and CDR2 as SYGVKD. The length of the CDR3 is 14 residues. In DNA form, the CDR3 reads TGTGCCATCAGTGACGGTTGGAGCTCCTACGAGCAGTACTTC. It is translated as CAISDGWSSYEQYF.

This clone was seen only a few times. V usage is TRBV21-1 and J usage is TRBJ2-7; TRBD1 is taken as the D call from the table, unchecked against the DNA. TRBV21-1 is a recognized pseudogene. The CDR3 runs to 17 residues. The CDR3 DNA is TGTGCCAGCAGCAAATGGGGGACGACAGGGAAGGGATACGAGCAGTACTTC. Its translation: CASSKWGTTGKGYEQYF.

In its sample, this clone was seen a few times. V usage is TRBV9 and J usage is TRBJ2-5, with TRBD2 matching 7 bases. Trimming at V came to 0 bases and at J to 2 bases, leaving 4 bases not matched to a gene. The V gene's germline CDR1 is SGDLS and CDR2 YYNGEE. The CDR3 runs to 15 residues. The DNA for the CDR3 is TGTGCCAGCAGCGTAGGAGGTAGCGGGCAAGAGACCCAGTACTTC. This codes for CASSVGGSGQETQYF.

V is TRBV11-2 and J is TRBJ1-1, with unresolved D. Trimming removed 5 bases from V and 1 base from J, with 8 bases in between. The CDR3 has 13 residues. CDR1 and CDR2 from the germline V gene are SGHAT and FQNNGV. In DNA, the CDR3 is TGTGCCAGCAGCATGAGTCCGAACACTGAAGCTTTCTTT. Encoded protein: CASSMSPNTEAFF.

This clone occurred a few times. V is TRBV19 and J is TRBJ2-5; D is uncertain. The ends were cut back, 6 bases at V and 5 bases at J, with 13 bases in the middle. This CDR3 comprises 13 residues. Germline assignment: CDR1 LNHDA and CDR2 SQIVND (reference sequence). The CDR3 loop reads CASSTLRRETQYF. The DNA of the CDR3 is TGTGCCAGTAGCACGCTCCGGCGGGAGACCCAGTACTTC. The variable domain in full, completed from reference TRBV19 and TRBJ2-5, reads DGGITQSPKYLFRKEGQNVTLSCEQNLNHDAMYWYRQDPGQGLRLIYYSQIVNDFQKGDIAEGYSVSREKKESFPLTVTSAQKNPTAFYLCASSTLRRETQYFGPGTRLLVL.

This chain links TRBV5-1 with TRBJ1-4; 8 bases map to TRBD1. With 4 bases clipped from V and 7 bases from J, the junction kept 6 bases outside the gene matches. Per the germline V gene, CDR1 is SGHRS and CDR2 is YFSETQ. The CDR3 is 14 residues long. The CDR3 DNA reads as TGCGCCAGCAGCGTGGCAGGGGGCGGTGAAAAACTGTTTTTT. Translation gives CASSVAGGGEKLFF.

This chain joins TRBV9 and TRBJ2-3, with 10 bases matching TRBD2. J was trimmed by 5 bases and V by 0 bases; bases with no gene match: 9. This CDR3 spans 17 amino acids. Germline V gives CDR1 SGDLS, CDR2 YYNGEE. CDR3 sequence (DNA): TGTGCCAGCAGCGTAGCAGCGGGGGGGCCGAGTGGAGATACGCAGTATTTT. It specifies CASSVAAGGPSGDTQYF.

The chain is built from TRBV7-2 and TRBJ2-3, with D tentatively TRBD2 (6 bases). Germline V gives CDR1 SGHTA, CDR2 FQGNSA. The CDR3 length is 14 residues. Deletions cut 1 base from V and 8 bases from J, with 13 bases between. The CDR3 loop is CASSLGTTLGTQYF. The CDR3 DNA sequence: TGTGCCAGCAGCTTAGGGACTACCCTGGGTACGCAGTATTTT. Filled out from reference TRBV7-2 and TRBJ2-3, the complete variable domain reads GAGVSQSPSNKVTEKGKDVELRCDPISGHTALYWYRQSLGQGLEFLIYFQGNSAPDKSGLPSDRFSAERTGGSVSTLTIQRTQQEDSAVYLCASSLGTTLGTQYFGPGTRLTVL.

In its sample, this clone was seen a few times. V usage is TRBV4-3 and J usage is TRBJ1-6, with TRBD1 matching over 7 bases. Germline CDR1 reads LGHNA; CDR2 reads YSLEER. Unmatched junction bases numbered 5, after V lost 1 base and J lost 5 bases. This CDR3 contains 16 residues. CDR3 bases: TGCGCCAGCAGCCAAGCCGGGACAGCGGATAATTCACCCCTCCACTTT. Its protein is CASSQAGTADNSPLHF.